The sequence of this T cell receptor beta chain was determined in a study of T cell changes during pregnancy in multiple sclerosis. This CDR3 comprises 16 residues. Germline V gene lookup returns CDR1 SGHNT and CDR2 YYREEE (reference sequence). V was shortened by 0 bases and J by 5 bases, with 14 bases between the two germline ends. Libraries were prepared by immunoSEQ multiplex PCR; TCRdb keeps only in-frame clonotypes and omits some of them. The table lists 38,000 or so clones, approximately 89% of them singletons, with under 0.75% in the top ten. The receptor comes from a female donor in good health, enrolled as a control in a pregnancy study. Sequencing used CD4+ T cells from peripheral blood mononuclear cells, obtained in the second trimester of pregnancy. The chain is built from TRBV5-4 and TRBJ1-4; tentative D call: TRBD1 (6 bases). The CDR3 reads CASSLEKGTPNEKLFF. As DNA, the CDR3 is TGTGCCAGCAGCTTGGAGAAGGGGACACCGAATGAAAAACTGTTTTTT. Together with reference TRBV5-4 and TRBJ1-4, the CDR3 gives the full variable domain: ETGVTQSPTHLIKTRGQQVTLRCSSQSGHNTVSWYQQALGQGPQFIFQYYREEENGRGNFPPRFSGLQFPNYSSELNVNALELDDSALYLCASSLEKGTPNEKLFFGSGTQLSVL.